What follows is one TCR beta chain and its context. What it binds is not known. The data stem from a study of cytomegalovirus exposure and HLA in healthy donors. Study summary: In terms of ancestry, the Caucasian-associated cluster contained 80% to 90% of the 350 to 450 genotyped donors. Study results and caveats: The CMV antigen specificity of a few CMV-associated chains was confirmed through in vitro analysis. Several top significant clusters appeared, in a later analysis, to be linked to common viral pathogens.

Looked up from germline, CDR1 is KGHSH and CDR2 is LQKENI. J gave up 8 bases and V 0 bases, and 7 bases lay outside the gene matches. CDR3 size: 17 residues. The PCR employed 60 Vbeta primers together with 13 Jbeta primers. The protocol was immunoSEQ multiplex PCR, while the TCRdb copy is restricted to in-frame clones and leaves out a portion. The repertoire holds some 180,000 clones, around 79% seen once, with roughly 4.5% in the top ten. The J gene is TRBJ2-1, the V gene TRBV18, with 13 bases lining up with TRBD2. The TCR comes from a woman in her thirties in good health and CMV-seropositive. Sequencing was carried out using PBMCs. CDR3 residues: CASSPPGLAGIVDEQFF. In DNA form, the CDR3 reads TGTGCCAGCTCACCACCGGGACTAGCGGGAATTGTCGATGAGCAGTTCTTC.